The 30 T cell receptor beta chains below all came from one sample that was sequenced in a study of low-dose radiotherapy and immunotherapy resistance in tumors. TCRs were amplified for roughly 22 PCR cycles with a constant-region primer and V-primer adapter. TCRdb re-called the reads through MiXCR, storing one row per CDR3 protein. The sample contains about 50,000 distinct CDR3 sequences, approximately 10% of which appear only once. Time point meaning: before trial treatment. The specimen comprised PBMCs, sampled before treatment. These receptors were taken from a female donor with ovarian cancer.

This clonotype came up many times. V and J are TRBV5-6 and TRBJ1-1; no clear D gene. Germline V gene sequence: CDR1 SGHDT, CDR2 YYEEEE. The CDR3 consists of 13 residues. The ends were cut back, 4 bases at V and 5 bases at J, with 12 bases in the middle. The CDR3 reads CASSPGIWTEAFF. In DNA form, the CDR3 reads TGTGCCAGCAGCCCCGGGATTTGGACTGAAGCTTTCTTT.

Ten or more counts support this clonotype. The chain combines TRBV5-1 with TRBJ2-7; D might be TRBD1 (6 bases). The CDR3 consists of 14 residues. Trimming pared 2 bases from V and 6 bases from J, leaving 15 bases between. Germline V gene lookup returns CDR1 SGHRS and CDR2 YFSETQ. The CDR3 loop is CASSLGQTALEQYF. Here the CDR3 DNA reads TGCGCCAGCAGCTTAGGACAGACGGCACTCGAGCAGTACTTC.

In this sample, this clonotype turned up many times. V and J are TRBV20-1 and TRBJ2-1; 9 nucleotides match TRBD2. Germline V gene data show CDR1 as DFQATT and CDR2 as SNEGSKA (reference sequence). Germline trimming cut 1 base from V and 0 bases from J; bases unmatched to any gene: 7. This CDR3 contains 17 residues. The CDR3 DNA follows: TGCAGTGCTAGAGTCTCTAGCGGGACGAGCTCCTACAATGAGCAGTTCTTC. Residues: CSARVSSGTSSYNEQFF.

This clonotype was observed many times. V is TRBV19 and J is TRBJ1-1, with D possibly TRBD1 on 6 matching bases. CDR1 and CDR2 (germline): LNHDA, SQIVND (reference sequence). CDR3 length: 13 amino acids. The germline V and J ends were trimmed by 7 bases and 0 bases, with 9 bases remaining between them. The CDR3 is CASTGQLNTEAFF. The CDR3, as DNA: TGTGCCAGTACAGGACAGTTGAACACTGAAGCTTTCTTT. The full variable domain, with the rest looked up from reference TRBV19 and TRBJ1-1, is DGGITQSPKYLFRKEGQNVTLSCEQNLNHDAMYWYRQDPGQGLRLIYYSQIVNDFQKGDIAEGYSVSREKKESFPLTVTSAQKNPTAFYLCASTGQLNTEAFFGQGTRLTVV.

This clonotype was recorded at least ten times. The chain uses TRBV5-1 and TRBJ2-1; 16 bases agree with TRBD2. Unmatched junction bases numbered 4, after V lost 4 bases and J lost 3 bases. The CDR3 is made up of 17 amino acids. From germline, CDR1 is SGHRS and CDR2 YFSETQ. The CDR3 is CASSPGTSGGGYNEQFF. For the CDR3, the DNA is TGCGCCAGCAGCCCTGGGACTAGCGGGGGGGGCTACAATGAGCAGTTCTTC.

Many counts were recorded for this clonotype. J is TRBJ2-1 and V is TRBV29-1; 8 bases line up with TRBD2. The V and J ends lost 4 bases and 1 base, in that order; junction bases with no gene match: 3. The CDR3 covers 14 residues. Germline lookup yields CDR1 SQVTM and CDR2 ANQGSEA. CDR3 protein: CSVGGTSSYNEQFF. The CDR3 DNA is TGCAGCGTTGGGGGGACTAGTTCCTACAATGAGCAGTTCTTC.

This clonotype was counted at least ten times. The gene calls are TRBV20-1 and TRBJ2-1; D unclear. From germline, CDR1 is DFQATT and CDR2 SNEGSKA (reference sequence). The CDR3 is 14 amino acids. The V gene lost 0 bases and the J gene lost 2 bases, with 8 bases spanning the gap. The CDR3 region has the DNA TGCAGTGCTAGAGATCGGAAAACCTACAATGAGCAGTTCTTC. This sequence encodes CSARDRKTYNEQFF.

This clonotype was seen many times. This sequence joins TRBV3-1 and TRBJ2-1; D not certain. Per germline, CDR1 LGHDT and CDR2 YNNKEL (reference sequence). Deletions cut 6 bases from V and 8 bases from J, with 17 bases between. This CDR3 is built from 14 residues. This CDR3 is CASSPGLEFDEQFF. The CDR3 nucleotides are TGTGCCAGCAGTCCCGGGCTGGAATTCGATGAGCAGTTCTTC.

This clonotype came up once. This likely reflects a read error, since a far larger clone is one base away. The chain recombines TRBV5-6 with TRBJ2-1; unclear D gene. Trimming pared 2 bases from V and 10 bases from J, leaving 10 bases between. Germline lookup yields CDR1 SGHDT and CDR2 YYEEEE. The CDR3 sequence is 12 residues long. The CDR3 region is CASSFLAYEQFF. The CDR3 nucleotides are TGTGCCAGCAGCTTTTTAGCCTACGAGCAGTTCTTC. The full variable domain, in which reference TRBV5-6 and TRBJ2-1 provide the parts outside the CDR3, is DAGVTQSPTHLIKTRGQQVTLRCSPKSGHDTVSWYQQALGQGPQFIFQYYEEEERQRGNFPDRFSGHQFPNYSSELNVNALLLGDSALYLCASSFLAYEQFFGPGTRLTVL.

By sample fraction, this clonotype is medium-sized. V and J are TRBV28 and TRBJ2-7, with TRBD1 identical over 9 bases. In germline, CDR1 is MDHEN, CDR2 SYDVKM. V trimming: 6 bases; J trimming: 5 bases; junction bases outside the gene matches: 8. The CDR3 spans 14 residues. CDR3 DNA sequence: TGTGCCAGCAGCACCGGGACAGGGTTCAACGAGCAGTACTTC. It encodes CASSTGTGFNEQYF.

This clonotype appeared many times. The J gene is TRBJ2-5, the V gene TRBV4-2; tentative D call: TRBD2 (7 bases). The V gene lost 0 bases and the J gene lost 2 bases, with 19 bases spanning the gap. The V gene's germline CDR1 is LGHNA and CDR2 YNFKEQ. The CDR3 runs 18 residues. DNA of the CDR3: TGTGCCAGCAGCCAAGAACTTAGTAGGGGGGGGACACAAGAGACCCAGTACTTC. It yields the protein CASSQELSRGGTQETQYF.

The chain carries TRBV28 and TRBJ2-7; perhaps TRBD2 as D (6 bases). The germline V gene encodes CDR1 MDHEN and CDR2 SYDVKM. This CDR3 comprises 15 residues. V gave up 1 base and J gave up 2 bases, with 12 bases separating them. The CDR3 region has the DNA TGTGCCAGCAGTTTATCCGGGAGCTCGGCCTACGAGCAGTACTTC. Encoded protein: CASSLSGSSAYEQYF. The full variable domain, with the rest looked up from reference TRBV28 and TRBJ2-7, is DVKVTQSSRYLVKRTGEKVFLECVQDMDHENMFWYRQDPGLGLRLIYFSYDVKMKEKGDIPEGYSVSREKKERFSLILESASTNQTSMYLCASSLSGSSAYEQYFGPGTRLTVT.

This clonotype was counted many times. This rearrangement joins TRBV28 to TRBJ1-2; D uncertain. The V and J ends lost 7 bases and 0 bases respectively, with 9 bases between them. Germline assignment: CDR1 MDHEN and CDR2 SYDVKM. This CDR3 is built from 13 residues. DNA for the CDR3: TGTGCCAGCATCTCTGGGGCTAACTATGGCTACACCTTC. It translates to CASISGANYGYTF.

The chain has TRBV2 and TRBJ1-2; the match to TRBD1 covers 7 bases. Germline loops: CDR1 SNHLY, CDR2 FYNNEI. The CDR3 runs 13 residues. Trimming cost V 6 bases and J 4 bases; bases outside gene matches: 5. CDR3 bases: TGTGCCAGCAGGAAGACAGGGCCCTATGGCTACACCTTC. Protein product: CASRKTGPYGYTF. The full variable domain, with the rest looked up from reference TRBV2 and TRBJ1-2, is EPEVTQTPSHQVTQMGQEVILRCVPISNHLYFYWYRQILGQKVEFLVSFYNNEISEKSEIFDDQFSVERPDGSNFTLKIRSTKLEDSAMYFCASRKTGPYGYTFGSGTRLTVV.

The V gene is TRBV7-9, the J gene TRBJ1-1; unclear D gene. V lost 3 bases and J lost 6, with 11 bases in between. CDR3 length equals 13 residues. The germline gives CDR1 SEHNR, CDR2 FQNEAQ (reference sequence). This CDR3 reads CASSFVGSSEAFF. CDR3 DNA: TGTGCCAGCAGCTTCGTAGGGTCATCTGAAGCTTTCTTT.

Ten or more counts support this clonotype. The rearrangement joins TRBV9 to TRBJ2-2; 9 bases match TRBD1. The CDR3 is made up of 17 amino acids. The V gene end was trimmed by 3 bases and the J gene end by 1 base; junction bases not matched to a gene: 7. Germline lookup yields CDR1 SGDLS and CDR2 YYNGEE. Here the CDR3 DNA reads TGTGCCAGCAGCGACGGACAGGGGCCTTTGAACACCGGGGAGCTGTTTTTT. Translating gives CASSDGQGPLNTGELFF.

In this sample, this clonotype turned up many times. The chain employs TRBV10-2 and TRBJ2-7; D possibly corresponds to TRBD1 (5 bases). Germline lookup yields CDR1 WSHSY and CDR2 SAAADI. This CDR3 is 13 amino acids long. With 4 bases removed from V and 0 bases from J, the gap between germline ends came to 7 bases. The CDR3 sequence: CASSGGHSYEQYF. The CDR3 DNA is TGCGCCAGCAGTGGGGGCCACTCCTACGAGCAGTACTTC.

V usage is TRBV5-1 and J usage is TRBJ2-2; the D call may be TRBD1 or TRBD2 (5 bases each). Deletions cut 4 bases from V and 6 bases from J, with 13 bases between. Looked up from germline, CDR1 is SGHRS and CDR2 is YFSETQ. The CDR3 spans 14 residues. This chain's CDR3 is CASSPQGVPGELFF. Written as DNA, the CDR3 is TGCGCCAGCAGCCCGCAGGGAGTGCCCGGGGAGCTGTTTTTT. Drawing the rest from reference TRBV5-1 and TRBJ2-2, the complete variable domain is KAGVTQTPRYLIKTRGQQVTLSCSPISGHRSVSWYQQTPGQGLQFLFEYFSETQRNKGNFPGRFSGRQFSNSRSEMNVSTLELGDSALYLCASSPQGVPGELFFGEGSRLTVL.

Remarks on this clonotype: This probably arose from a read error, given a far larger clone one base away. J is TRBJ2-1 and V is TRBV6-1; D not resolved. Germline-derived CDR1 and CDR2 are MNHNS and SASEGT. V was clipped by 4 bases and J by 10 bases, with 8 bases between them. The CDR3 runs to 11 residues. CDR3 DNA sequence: TGTGCCAGCAGTGCCGTATACGAGCAGTTCTTC. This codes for CASSAVYEQFF.

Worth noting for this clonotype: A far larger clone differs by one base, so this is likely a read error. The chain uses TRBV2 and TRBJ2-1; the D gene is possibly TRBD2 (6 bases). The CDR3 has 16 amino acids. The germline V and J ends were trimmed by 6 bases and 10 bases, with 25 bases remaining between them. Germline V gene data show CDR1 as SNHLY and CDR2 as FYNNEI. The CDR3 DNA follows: TGTGCCAGCAGGTCCACCCTGGGAGGTCAACCCTACGAGCAGTTCTTC. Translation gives CASRSTLGGQPYEQFF.

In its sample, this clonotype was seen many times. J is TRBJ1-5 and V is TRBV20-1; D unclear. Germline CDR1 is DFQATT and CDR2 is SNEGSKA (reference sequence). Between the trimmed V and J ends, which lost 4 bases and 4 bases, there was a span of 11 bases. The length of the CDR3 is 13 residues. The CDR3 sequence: CSATNQANQPQHF. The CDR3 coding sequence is TGCAGTGCTACAAACCAGGCAAATCAGCCCCAGCATTTT.

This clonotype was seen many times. This chain's CDR3 is CASSLVGGTQYF. As DNA, the CDR3 is TGTGCCAGCAGCTTAGTTGGGGGTACGCAGTATTTT. The chain uses TRBV7-8 and TRBJ2-3, with D perhaps TRBD1 or TRBD2 (5 bases each). This CDR3 is 12 amino acids long. V shed 1 base and J shed 8 bases, with 7 bases lying between them. Germline CDR1 and CDR2: SGHVS and FQNEAQ.

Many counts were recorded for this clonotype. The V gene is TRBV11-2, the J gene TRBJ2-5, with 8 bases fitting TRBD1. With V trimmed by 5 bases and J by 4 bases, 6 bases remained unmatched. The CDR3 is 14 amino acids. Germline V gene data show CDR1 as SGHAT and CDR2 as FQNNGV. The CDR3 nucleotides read TGTGCCAGCAGCCCGCCCAGGGGGCTAGAGACCCAGTACTTC. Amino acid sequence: CASSPPRGLETQYF. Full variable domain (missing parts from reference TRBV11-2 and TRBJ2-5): EAGVAQSPRYKIIEKRQSVAFWCNPISGHATLYWYQQILGQGPKLLIQFQNNGVVDDSQLPKDRFSAERLKGVDSTLKIQPAKLEDSAVYLCASSPPRGLETQYFGPGTRLLVL.

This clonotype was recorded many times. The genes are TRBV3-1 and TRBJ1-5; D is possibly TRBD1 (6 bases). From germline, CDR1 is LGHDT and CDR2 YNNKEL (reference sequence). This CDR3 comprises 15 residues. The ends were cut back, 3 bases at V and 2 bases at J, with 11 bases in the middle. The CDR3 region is CASSHAGVGNQPQHF. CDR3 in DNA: TGTGCCAGCAGCCACGCAGGGGTGGGCAATCAGCCCCAGCATTTT.

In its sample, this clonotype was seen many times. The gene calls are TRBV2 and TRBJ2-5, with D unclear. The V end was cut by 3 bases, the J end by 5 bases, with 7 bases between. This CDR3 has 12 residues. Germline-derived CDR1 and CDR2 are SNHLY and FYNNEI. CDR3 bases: TGTGCCAGCAGTGAGATCGAGGAGACCCAGTACTTC. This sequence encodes CASSEIEETQYF.

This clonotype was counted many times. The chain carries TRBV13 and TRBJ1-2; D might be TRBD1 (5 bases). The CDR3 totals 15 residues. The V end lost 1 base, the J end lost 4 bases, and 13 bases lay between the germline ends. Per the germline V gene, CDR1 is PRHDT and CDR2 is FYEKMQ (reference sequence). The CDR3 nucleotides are TGTGCCAGCAGCTTAGTGGGCGGGGGGACCTATGGCTACACCTTC. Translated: CASSLVGGGTYGYTF.

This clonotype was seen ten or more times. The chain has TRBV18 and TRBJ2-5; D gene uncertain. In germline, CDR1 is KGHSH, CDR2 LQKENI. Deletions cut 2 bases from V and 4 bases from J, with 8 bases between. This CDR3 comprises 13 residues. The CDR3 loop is CASSPTLGETQYF. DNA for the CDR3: TGTGCCAGCTCACCAACATTGGGAGAGACCCAGTACTTC.

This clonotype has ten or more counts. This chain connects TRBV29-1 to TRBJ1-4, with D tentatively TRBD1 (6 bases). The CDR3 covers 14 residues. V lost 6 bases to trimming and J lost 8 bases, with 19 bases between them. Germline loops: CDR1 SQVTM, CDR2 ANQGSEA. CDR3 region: CSVGGRGGEEKLFF. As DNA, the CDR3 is TGCAGCGTCGGGGGGCGAGGGGGTGAGGAAAAACTGTTTTTT. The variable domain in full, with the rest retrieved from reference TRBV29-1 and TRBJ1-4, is SAVISQKPSRDICQRGTSLTIQCQVDSQVTMMFWYRQQPGQSLTLIATANQGSEATYESGFVIDKFPISRPNLTFSTLTVSNMSPEDSSIYLCSVGGRGGEEKLFFGSGTQLSVL.

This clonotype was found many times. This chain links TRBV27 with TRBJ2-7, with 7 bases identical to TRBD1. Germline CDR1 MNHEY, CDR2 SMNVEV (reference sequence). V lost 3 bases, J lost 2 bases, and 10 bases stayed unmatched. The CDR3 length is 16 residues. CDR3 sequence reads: CASSFLRQGDPYEQYF. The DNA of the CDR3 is TGTGCCAGCAGTTTCCTGCGTCAGGGGGACCCCTACGAGCAGTACTTC.

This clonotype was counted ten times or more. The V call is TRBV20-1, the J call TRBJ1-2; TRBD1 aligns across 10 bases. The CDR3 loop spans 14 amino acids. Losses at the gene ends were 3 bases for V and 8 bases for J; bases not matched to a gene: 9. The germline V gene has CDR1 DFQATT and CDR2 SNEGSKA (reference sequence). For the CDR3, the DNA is TGCAGTGCTAGCGACGGGGGACAGGGGTCGGGCTACACCTTC. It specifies CSASDGGQGSGYTF.